One TCR beta chain is described in this entry. The antigen remains unidentified. Naive CD8 isolation took CD45RO-negative cells positively selected for CCR7 and excluded terminally differentiated effector memory CD45RA+ cells. Trimming took off 5 bases at V and 1 base at J, with 14 bases between the two ends. CDR1 is MNHEY and CDR2 is SMNVEV in the germline V gene (reference sequence). The CDR3 consists of 15 residues. Researchers divided each subset's genomic DNA evenly across several immunoSEQ plates. Method: immunoSEQ multiplex PCR; TCRdb's copy keeps in-frame clones and lacks some. The sample records some 2.1 million clones, around 93% being singletons. This sample was taken from a study of shared clonotypes between healthy human individuals. Broader study findings: The represented genetic and exposure-history diversity was limited by the small number of donors.

The receptor was derived from a man younger than 35 in good health. Some clones in this sample may be carry-over from other donors' samples. This chain joins TRBV27 and TRBJ1-1; TRBD1 might be the D (5 bases). Sequences were obtained from naive CD8+ T cells from PBMCs. Here the CDR3 DNA reads TGTGCCAGCAGTCTCGCCGGAAGGGGGAACACTGAAGCTTTCTTT. Its protein product is CASSLAGRGNTEAFF.